These T cell receptor beta chains were read from a single sample in a study of blood T cell repertoires in COVID-19. Sequenced by immunoSEQ multiplex PCR; TCRdb stores in-frame clones only, minus some. This repertoire shows under 200,000 clones, more than 70% found once; its top ten account for roughly 5.9%. Sequencing was performed on PBMCs or T cells enriched from blood (not recorded which). The receptors stem from a middle-aged man with acute COVID-19. CDR3s include the opening cysteine and the closing phenylalanine or tryptophan. The D gene is left open where the match is weak. Some rows have no size entry. The others give once, few or many, or a class for an expanded clone.

j_call v_call cdr3_length clone_size d_call cdr3_aa cdr3_nt
TRBJ2-1 TRBV27 14 once TRBD1 CASSRQGQANEQFF TGTGCCAGCAGCCGACAGGGGCAGGCCAATGAGCAGTTCTTC
TRBJ2-1 TRBV9 15 NA TRBD2 CASSVAASGNYEQFF TGTGCCAGCAGCGTAGCGGCTAGCGGGAACTATGAGCAGTTCTTC
TRBJ1-1 TRBV5-1 14 NA NA CASGRTYLNTEAFF TGCGCCAGCGGTCGGACTTACCTGAACACTGAAGCTTTCTTT
TRBJ2-1 TRBV11-1 16 NA TRBD2 CASSLGAGAGGPLEFF TGTGCCAGCAGCTTAGGGGCTGGGGCGGGAGGGCCTTTGGAGTTCTTC
TRBJ1-1 TRBV3-1/TRBV3-2 13 few NA CASSRIREGEAFF TGTGCCAGCAGCCGTATCAGGGAGGGGGAAGCTTTCTTT
TRBJ1-6 TRBV4-1 13 NA NA CASSQQGYSPLHF TGCGCCAGCAGCCAGCAGGGGTATTCACCCCTCCACTTT
TRBJ2-1 TRBV10-1 19 NA TRBD2 CASRRRGTLAEWSVYEQFF TGCGCCAGCAGGCGCCGGGGCACACTAGCGGAGTGGAGCGTCTATGAGCAGTTCTTC
TRBJ1-1 TRBV4-2 11 NA NA CASAVGTEAFF TGTGCCAGCGCGGTTGGGACTGAAGCTTTCTTT
TRBJ1-5 TRBV19 14 NA NA CASIQTPSGQPQHF TGTGCCAGTATCCAAACACCATCGGGTCAGCCCCAGCATTTT
TRBJ1-5 TRBV15 13 NA NA CATSRQNNQPQHF TGTGCCACCAGCAGACAGAATAATCAGCCCCAGCATTTT
TRBJ1-3 TRBV30 13 NA NA CASYGSSGNTIYF TGTGCCTCTTACGGGAGCTCTGGAAACACCATATATTTT
TRBJ2-1 TRBV28 12 NA NA CASSSRGNEQFF TGTGCCAGCAGTTCTAGGGGCAATGAGCAGTTCTTC
TRBJ2-1 TRBV28 14 NA TRBD2 CASSASGTYNEQFF TGTGCCAGCAGTGCTAGCGGGACTTACAATGAGCAGTTCTTC
TRBJ1-5 TRBV7-2 14 few NA CASSLGGPNQPQHF TGTGCCAGCAGCTTAGGGGGCCCCAATCAGCCCCAGCATTTT
TRBJ1-1 TRBV6-5 15 NA NA CASSTPRGLNTEAFF TGTGCCAGCAGTACCCCCCGGGGGTTGAACACTGAAGCTTTCTTT
TRBJ2-3 TRBV5-1 14 NA NA CASSQTGAGDTQYF TGCGCCAGCAGCCAGACAGGTGCGGGTGATACGCAGTATTTT
TRBJ1-1 TRBV29-1 14 NA TRBD1 CSVLTPGQGERAFF TGCAGCGTACTCACACCGGGACAGGGTGAGCGGGCTTTCTTT
TRBJ1-5 TRBV6-1 16 NA NA CASSDRLQGGNQPQHF TGTGCCAGCAGTGACAGGTTACAGGGTGGCAATCAGCCCCAGCATTTT
TRBJ2-5 TRBV28 13 NA TRBD1 CASRLQGEETQYF TGTGCCAGCAGGCTACAGGGGGAAGAGACCCAGTACTTC
TRBJ2-5 TRBV11-2 19 NA NA CASSFVRYSGRELQETQYF TGTGCCAGCAGCTTCGTCAGGTACAGCGGACGGGAGCTCCAAGAGACCCAGTACTTC